Following are 2 T cell receptor beta chains from one sample sequenced in a study of blood T cell repertoires in COVID-19. Generated by immunoSEQ multiplex PCR, the TCRdb table keeps only in-frame clones and is missing some. This table holds some 250,000 clones, approximately 83% found once. The sample taken for sequencing was PBMCs or T cells enriched from blood (not recorded which). The receptors shown here come from a woman aged 45-65 years who had recovered from COVID-19.

The rearrangement joins TRBV21-1 to TRBJ2-7; TRBD2, the D gene given by the table, was not confirmed from the DNA. TRBV21-1 counts as a pseudogene. CDR3 length: 16 amino acids. The CDR3 DNA is TGTGCCAGCAGCAAATACCAGCGGCCAAGCTCCTACGAGCAGTACTTC. Translation: CASSKYQRPSSYEQYF.

CDR3 coding DNA: TGTGCCAGCAGCATTACCGGGACAGGCTACGAGCAGTACTTC. Protein: CASSITGTGYEQYF. The chain recombines TRBV9 with TRBJ2-7; 8 bases are shared with TRBD1. The CDR3 is made up of 14 amino acids. J was trimmed by 3 bases and V by 4 bases; bases with no gene match: 6. Germline V gives CDR1 SGDLS, CDR2 YYNGEE.